This T cell receptor beta chain is from a study of shared clonotypes between healthy human individuals. Comments on this clone: Its antigen is not identified.

Only CD45RO-negative cells positively selected for CCR7 counted as naive CD8 cells, so terminally differentiated effector memory CD45RA+ cells were excluded. All donors were healthy HIV-negative adults lacking recent acute infections or vaccinations. Study-wide results and caveats: Enrolling few donors narrowed the genetic and exposure-history diversity that was represented.

Germline V gene data show CDR1 as MNHEY and CDR2 as SMNVEV (reference sequence). After removal of 2 bases from V and 6 bases from J, the junction contained 1 base not matched to a gene. The CDR3 has 13 amino acids. Each subset's genomic DNA was split evenly across several immunoSEQ plates. Each replicate PCR on the sorted subsets used 200 to 250 ng DNA (around 30,000 T cell genomes). The table came from immunoSEQ multiplex PCR; TCRdb's copy has only in-frame clones and leaves some out. The repertoire holds about 2.1 million clones, with 90% to 95% as singletons. The sequence came from a young man in good health. Some clones in this sample may be carry-over from other donors' samples. The sequencing sample was made of naive CD8+ T cells from PBMCs. The gene calls are TRBV27 and TRBJ1-5; TRBD1 matches 7 bases. In DNA form, the CDR3 reads TGTGCCAGCAGTTTAAAGGGGGCTCAGCCCCAGCATTTT. Translation gives CASSLKGAQPQHF.